This TCR beta chain comes out of a study of shared clonotypes between healthy human individuals. Germline lookup yields CDR1 SGHTA and CDR2 FQGNSA. Trimming at V came to 1 base and at J to 2 bases, leaving 11 bases not matched to a gene. The CDR3 spans 18 residues. Study conclusions and caveats: The sharing of 4.5% to 6.5% of naive CD4 clonotypes was seen across a handful of donors. Collection of samples was limited to blood; tissue repertoires likely differ.

The protocol was immunoSEQ multiplex PCR, while the TCRdb copy is restricted to in-frame clones and leaves out a portion. There are about 2 million clones in the sample; approximately 94% occur only once, and about 1.1% lies in the top ten. CD45RO-negative, CCR7-positively selected cells formed the naive CD8 fraction, excluding terminally differentiated effector memory CD45RA+ cells. On this clone: What it recognizes is unknown.

This receptor was identified in a man aged 18 to 29 in good health. This chain joins TRBV7-2 and TRBJ1-5, with 7 bases fitting TRBD1. The sample comprised naive CD8+ T cells sorted from blood. The CDR3 DNA sequence: TGTGCCAGCAGCTTAGAGGGCCGACAGGGTTGGGGCAATCAGCCCCAGCATTTT. Its translation is CASSLEGRQGWGNQPQHF.